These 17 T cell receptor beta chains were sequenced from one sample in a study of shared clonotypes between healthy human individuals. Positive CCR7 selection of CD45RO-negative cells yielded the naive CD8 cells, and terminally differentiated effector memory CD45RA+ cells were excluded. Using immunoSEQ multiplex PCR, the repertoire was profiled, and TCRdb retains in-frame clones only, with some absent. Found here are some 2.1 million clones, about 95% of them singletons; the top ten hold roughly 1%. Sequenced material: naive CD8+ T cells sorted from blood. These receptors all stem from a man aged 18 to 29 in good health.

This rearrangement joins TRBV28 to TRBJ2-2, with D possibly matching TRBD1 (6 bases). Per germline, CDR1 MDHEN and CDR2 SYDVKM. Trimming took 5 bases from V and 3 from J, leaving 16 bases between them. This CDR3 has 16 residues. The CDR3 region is CASSPFSQGDTGELFF. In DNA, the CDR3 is TGTGCCAGCAGTCCTTTCTCACAGGGAGACACCGGGGAGCTGTTTTTT.

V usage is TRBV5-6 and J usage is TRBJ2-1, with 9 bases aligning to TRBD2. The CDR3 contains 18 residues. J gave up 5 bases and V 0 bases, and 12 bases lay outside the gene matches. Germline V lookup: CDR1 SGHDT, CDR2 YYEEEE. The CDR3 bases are TGTGCCAGCAGCTTGGAAGTAGCGGGAGCCCTACTTCACAATGAGCAGTTCTTC. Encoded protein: CASSLEVAGALLHNEQFF.

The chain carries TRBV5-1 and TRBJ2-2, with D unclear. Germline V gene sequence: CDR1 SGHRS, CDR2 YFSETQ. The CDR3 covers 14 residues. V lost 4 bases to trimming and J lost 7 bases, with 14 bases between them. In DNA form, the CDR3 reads TGCGCCAGCAGCGATGGGGTGGCCGGCGGGGAGCTGTTTTTT. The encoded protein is CASSDGVAGGELFF.

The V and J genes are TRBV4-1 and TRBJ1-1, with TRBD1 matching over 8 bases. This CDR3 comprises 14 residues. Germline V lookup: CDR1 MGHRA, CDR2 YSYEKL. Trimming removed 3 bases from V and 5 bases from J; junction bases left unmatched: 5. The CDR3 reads CASSHRTGRTEAFF. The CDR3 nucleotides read TGCGCCAGCAGCCACCGGACAGGGCGAACTGAAGCTTTCTTT.

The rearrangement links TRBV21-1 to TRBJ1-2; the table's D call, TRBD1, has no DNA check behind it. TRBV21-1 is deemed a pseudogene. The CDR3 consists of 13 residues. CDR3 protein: CASEDRDNYGYTF. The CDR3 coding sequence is TGTGCCAGCGAGGACAGGGACAACTATGGCTACACCTTC.

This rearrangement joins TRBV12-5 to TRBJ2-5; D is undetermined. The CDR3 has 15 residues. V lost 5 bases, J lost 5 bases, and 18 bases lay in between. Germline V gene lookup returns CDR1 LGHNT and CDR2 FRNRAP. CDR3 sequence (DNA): TGTGCTAGTGGTCCCTCGCCGGATCTCGTGGAGACCCAGTACTTC. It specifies CASGPSPDLVETQYF.

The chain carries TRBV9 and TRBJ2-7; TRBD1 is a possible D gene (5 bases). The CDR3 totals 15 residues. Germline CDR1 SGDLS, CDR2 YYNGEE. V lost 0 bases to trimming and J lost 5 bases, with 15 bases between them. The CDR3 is CASSVGPGLEDEQYF. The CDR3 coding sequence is TGTGCCAGCAGCGTAGGTCCAGGGTTGGAAGACGAGCAGTACTTC.

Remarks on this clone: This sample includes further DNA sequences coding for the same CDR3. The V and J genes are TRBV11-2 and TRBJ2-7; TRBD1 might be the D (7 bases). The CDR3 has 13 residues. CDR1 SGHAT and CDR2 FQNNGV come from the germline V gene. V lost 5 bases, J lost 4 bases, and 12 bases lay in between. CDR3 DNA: TGTGCCAGCAGCCCAGGGGGGCCATACGAGCAGTACTTC. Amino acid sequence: CASSPGGPYEQYF.

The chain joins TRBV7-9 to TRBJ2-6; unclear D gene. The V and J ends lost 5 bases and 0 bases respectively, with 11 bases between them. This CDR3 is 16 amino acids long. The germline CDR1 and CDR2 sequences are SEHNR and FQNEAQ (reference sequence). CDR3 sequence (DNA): TGTGCCAGCAGCCCCGACCTCTCCTCTGGGGCCAACGTCCTGACTTTC. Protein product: CASSPDLSSGANVLTF.

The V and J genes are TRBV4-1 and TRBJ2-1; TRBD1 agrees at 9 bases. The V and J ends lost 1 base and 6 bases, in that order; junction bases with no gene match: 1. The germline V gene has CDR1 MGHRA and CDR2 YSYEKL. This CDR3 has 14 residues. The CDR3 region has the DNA TGCGCCAGCAGCCAAGTGACAGGGGGCAATGAGCAGTTCTTC. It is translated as CASSQVTGGNEQFF.

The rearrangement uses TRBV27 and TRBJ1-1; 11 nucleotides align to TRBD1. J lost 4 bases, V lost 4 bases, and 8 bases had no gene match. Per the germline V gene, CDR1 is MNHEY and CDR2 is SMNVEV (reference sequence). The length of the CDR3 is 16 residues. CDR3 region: CASSWTGGGGITEAFF. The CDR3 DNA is TGTGCCAGCAGTTGGACAGGGGGCGGTGGAATCACTGAAGCTTTCTTT.

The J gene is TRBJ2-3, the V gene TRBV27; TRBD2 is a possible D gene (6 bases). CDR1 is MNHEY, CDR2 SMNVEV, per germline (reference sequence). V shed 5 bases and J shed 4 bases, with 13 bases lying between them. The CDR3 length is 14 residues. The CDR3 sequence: CASSIGGEADTQYF. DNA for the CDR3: TGTGCCAGCAGTATAGGCGGGGAGGCAGATACGCAGTATTTT.

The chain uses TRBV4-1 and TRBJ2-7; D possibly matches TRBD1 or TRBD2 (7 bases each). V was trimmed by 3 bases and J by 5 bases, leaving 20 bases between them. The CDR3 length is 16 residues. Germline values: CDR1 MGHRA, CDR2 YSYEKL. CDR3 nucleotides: TGCGCCAGCAGCCAGGGAGCGGGGCAGGGGGGTCACGAGCAGTACTTC. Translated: CASSQGAGQGGHEQYF.

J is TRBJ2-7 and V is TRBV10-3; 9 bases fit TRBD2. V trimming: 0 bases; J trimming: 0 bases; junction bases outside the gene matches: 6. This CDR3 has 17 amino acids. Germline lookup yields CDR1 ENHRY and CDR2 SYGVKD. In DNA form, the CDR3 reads TGTGCCATCAGTGAGTCGGCCAGCGGGAGGATCTCCTACGAGCAGTACTTC. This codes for CAISESASGRISYEQYF.

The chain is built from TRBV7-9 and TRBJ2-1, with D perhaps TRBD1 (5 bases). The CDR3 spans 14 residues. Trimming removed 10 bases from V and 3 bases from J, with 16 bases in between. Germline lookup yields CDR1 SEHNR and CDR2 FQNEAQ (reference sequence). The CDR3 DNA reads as TGTGCCACGAAAAGGGGTTATAGCTACAATGAGCAGTTCTTC. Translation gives CATKRGYSYNEQFF.

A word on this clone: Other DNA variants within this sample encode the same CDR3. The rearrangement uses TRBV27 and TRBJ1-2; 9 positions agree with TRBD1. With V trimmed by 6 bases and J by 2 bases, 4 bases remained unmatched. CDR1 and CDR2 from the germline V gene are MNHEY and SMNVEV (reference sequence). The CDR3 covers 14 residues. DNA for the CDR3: TGTGCCAGCAGACGACAGGGGGGGAACTATGGCTACACCTTC. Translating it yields CASRRQGGNYGYTF.

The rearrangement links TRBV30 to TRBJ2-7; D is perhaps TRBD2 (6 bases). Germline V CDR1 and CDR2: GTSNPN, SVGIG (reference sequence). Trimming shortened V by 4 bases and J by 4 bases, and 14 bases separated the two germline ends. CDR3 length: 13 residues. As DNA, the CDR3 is TGTGCCTGGACTGGGGGACTTCAGTACGAGCAGTACTTC. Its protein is CAWTGGLQYEQYF.